This note documents a single TCR beta chain sequence. This CDR3 has 13 amino acids. Germline V lookup: CDR1 SGHTS, CDR2 YDEGEE. V was clipped by 4 bases and J by 9 bases, with 14 bases between them. PCR employed 60 Vbeta and 13 Jbeta primers. TCRdb's table, derived via immunoSEQ multiplex PCR, lists solely in-frame clones and lacks some. The sample has 160,000 or so clones; more than 80% are singletons. The sample comes from a study of cytomegalovirus exposure and HLA in healthy donors. The chain joins TRBV5-8 to TRBJ2-1, with D possibly being TRBD2 (5 bases). Source material: PBMCs. This clonotype was obtained from a woman younger than 35 in good health and CMV-seropositive. CDR3 in amino acids: CASSPHTRGEQFF. The CDR3 nucleotides read TGTGCCAGCAGCCCACACACACGGGGTGAGCAGTTCTTC.